The T cell receptor (beta chain) described here comes from a study of metastatic and nonmetastatic thyroid tumors (dated by TCRdb to between 2020 and 2021). Some background on the complete study: Repertoires from peripheral blood and from tumor or nodule tissue samples of malignant and benign thyroid patients were compared.

The CDR3 spans 14 residues, from the cysteine through the phenylalanine. The CDR3 DNA has 42 bases and is translated from base 1. The germline V gene gives CDR1 as MNHNS and CDR2 as SASEGT. V lost 7 bases and J lost 1 base; the stretch between them is 10 bases long. Libraries were constructed by PCR. Sequencing was performed on an Illumina HiSeq 4000. The TCR beta-chain CDR3 region of each patient was profiled by high-throughput sequencing. The authors' pipeline ran thus. CDR3 differences across clinicopathological groups were used to build a classifier for discriminating distant-metastatic papillary thyroid cancer patients. Repertoire diversity was assessed with the Shannon index, and tumor-blood repertoire similarity with the Morisita-Horn index. Using fastp trimming at Q25 and MiXCR clonotype assembly, TCRdb reanalyzed the public sequencing data and kept in-frame beta chains. V and J calls and clone size were set by TCRdb, not the authors. A total of approximately 32,000 clones appear in this sample, 15% of them only once. Around 20% of the sample comes from the top ten.

Study-wide conclusions, independent of this receptor: TCR beta diversity was reported as significantly higher in malignant tumors than in benign nodules, in both blood and tumor samples.

None of the patients had been given any treatment before thyroid surgery. The study retrospectively analysed patient clinical samples collected from the early 2010s to the late 2010s using T-cell receptor beta sequencing. This clone was seen repeatedly, ten times or more. The specificity of this receptor is unknown. No much larger clone is present one base from it, and per-base qualities are unavailable. The clonotype comes from a male donor with papillary thyroid cancer or a benign thyroid nodule (not recorded which). Some clones in this sample may be carry-over from other donors' samples. The V and J segments used are TRBV6-1 and TRBJ1-4, with no confident D gene call. Sequencing used blood. In nucleotides, the sequence is TGTGCCAGCATACGAGGAGGAACTAATGAAAAACTGTTTTTT. This codes for CASIRGGTNEKLFF.